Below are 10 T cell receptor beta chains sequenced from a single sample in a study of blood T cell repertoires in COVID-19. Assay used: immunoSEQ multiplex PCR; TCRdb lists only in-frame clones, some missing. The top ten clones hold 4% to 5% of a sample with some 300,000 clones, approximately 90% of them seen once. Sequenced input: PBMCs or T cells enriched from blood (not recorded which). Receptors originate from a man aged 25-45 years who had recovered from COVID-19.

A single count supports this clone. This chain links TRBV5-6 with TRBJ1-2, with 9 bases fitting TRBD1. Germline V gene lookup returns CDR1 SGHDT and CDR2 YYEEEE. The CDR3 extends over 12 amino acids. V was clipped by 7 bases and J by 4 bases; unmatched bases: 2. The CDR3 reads CASAQGAYGYTF. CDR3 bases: TGTGCCAGCGCACAGGGGGCCTATGGCTACACCTTC.

CDR3 nucleotides: TGTGCCAGCAGTCCTTCCTCGAGCACAGATACGCAGTATTTT. Amino acid sequence: CASSPSSSTDTQYF. V usage is TRBV27 and J usage is TRBJ2-3, with D unresolved. This CDR3 has 14 residues. Looked up from germline, CDR1 is MNHEY and CDR2 is SMNVEV (reference sequence). Trimming removed 5 bases from V and 0 bases from J, with 9 bases in between.

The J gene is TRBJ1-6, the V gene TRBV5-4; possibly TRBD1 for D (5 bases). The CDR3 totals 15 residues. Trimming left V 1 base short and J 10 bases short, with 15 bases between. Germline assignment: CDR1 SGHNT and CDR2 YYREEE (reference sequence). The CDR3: CASSLPGGRGSPLHF. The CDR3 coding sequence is TGTGCCAGCAGCTTGCCGGGGGGAAGGGGATCACCCCTCCACTTT.

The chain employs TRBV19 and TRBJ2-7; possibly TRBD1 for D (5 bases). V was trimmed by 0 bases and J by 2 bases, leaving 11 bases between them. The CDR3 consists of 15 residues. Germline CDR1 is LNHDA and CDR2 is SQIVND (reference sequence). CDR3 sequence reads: CASSIDSGRAYEQYF. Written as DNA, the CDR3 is TGTGCCAGTAGTATAGATTCCGGCAGGGCCTACGAGCAGTACTTC. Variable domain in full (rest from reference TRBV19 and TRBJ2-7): DGGITQSPKYLFRKEGQNVTLSCEQNLNHDAMYWYRQDPGQGLRLIYYSQIVNDFQKGDIAEGYSVSREKKESFPLTVTSAQKNPTAFYLCASSIDSGRAYEQYFGPGTRLTVT.

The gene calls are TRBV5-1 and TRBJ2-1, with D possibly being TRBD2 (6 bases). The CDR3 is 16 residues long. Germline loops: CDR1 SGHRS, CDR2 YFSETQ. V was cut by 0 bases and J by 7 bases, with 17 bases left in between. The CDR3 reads CASSLAGIAARNEQFF. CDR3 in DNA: TGCGCCAGCAGCTTGGCAGGGATAGCGGCGCGGAATGAGCAGTTCTTC.

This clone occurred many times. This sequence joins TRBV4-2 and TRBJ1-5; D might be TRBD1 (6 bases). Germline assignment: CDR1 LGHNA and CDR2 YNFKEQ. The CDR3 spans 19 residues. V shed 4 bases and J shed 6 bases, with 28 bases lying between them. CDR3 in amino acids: CASSLTPLVGGFLSQPQHF. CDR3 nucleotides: TGTGCCAGCAGCCTGACCCCCCTTGTTGGGGGCTTTCTATCTCAGCCCCAGCATTTT.

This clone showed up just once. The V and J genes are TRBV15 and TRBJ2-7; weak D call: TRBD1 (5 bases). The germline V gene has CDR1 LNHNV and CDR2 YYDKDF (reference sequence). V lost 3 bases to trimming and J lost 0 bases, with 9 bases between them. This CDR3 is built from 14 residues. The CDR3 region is CATSSSRGSYEQYF. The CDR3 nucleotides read TGTGCCACCAGCAGCTCAAGGGGCTCCTACGAGCAGTACTTC.

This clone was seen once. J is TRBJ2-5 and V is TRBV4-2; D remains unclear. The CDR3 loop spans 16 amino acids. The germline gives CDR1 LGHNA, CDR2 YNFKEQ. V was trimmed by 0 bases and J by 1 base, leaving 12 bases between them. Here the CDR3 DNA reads TGTGCCAGCAGCCAAGAAGCAGGCAGAAGCCAAGAGACCCAGTACTTC. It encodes CASSQEAGRSQETQYF.

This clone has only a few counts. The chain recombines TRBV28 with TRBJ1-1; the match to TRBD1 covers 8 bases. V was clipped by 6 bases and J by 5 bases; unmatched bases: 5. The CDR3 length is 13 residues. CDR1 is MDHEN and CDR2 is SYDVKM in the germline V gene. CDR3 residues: CASRQGAWTEAFF. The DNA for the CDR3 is TGTGCCAGCAGGCAGGGGGCCTGGACTGAAGCTTTCTTT.

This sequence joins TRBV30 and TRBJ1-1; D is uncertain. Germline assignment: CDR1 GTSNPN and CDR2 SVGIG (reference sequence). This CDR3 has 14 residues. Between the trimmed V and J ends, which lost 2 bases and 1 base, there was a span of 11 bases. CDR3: CAWSSDLGNTEAFF. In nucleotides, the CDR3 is TGTGCCTGGAGTAGCGACCTGGGGAACACTGAAGCTTTCTTT. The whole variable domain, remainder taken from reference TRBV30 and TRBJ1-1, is SQTIHQWPATLVQPVGSPLSLECTVEGTSNPNLYWYRQAAGRGLQLLFYSVGIGQISSEVPQNLSASRPQDRQFILSSKKLLLSDSGFYLCAWSSDLGNTEAFFGQGTRLTVV.